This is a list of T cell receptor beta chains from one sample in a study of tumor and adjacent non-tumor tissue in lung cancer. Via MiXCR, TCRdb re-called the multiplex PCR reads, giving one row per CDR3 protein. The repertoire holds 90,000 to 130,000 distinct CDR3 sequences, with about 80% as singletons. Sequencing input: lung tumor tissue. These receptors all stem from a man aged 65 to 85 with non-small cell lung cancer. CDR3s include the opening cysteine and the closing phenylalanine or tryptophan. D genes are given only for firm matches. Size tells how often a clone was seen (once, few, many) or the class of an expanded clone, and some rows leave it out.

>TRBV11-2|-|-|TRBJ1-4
CARSRIGTRNEKLFF
TGTGCCAGGAGCAGAATTGGGACAAGAAATGAAAAACTGTTTTTT
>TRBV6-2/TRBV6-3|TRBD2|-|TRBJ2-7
CAISFRAGVPYEQYF
TGTGCCATCAGTTTTAGAGCGGGAGTTCCCTACGAGCAGTACTTC
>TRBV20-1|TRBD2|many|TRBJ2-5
CSAGRSGGLEETQYF
TGCAGTGCTGGGCGTAGCGGGGGTTTGGAAGAGACCCAGTACTTC
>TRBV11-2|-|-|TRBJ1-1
CASSFGGGWTETFF
TGTGCTAGCAGCTTCGGCGGGGGCTGGACTGAAACTTTCTTT
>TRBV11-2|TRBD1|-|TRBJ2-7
CASSGDSINYGQYF
TGTGCCAGCAGCGGGGACAGTATAAACTACGGGCAGTACTTC
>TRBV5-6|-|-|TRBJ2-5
CASSPDFQETQHF
TGTGCCAGCAGCCCAGACTTCCAAGAGACCCAGCATTTC
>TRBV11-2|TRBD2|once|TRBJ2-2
CASSWGGGLTRELFF
TGTGCCAGCAGTTGGGGGGGGGGACTCACCCGGGAGCTGTTTTTT
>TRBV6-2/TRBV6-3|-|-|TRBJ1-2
CTSSYPTGPNGYTF
TGTACCAGCAGTTACCCCACAGGGCCTAATGGCTACACCTTC
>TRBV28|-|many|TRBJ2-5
CASIKASVGGRAQYF
TGTGCCAGCATTAAAGCCTCCGTGGGGGGTCGGGCCCAGTACTTC
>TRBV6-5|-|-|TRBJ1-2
CANNYGTSCTF
TGTGCCAACAATTACGGAACAAGCTGCACCTTC
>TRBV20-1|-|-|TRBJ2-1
CSARPDCDNEQFF
TGCAGTGCTAGGCCGGACTGCGACAATGAGCAGTTCTTC
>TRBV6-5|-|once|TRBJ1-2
CASIFGGARQGYTF
TGTGCCAGCATCTTCGGAGGGGCTCGGCAGGGCTACACCTTC
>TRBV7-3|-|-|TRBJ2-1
CASSRRSYNEQFF
TGTGCCAGCAGTAGGAGGTCCTACAATGAGCAGTTCTTC
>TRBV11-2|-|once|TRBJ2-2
CASSLDSQSLEPFF
TGTGCCAGCAGCCTGGACAGTCAGTCCTTGGAGCCGTTTTTT
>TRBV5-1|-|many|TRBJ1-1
CASSLAPGTVNTEAFF
TGCGCCAGCAGCTTGGCGCCCGGGACGGTGAACACTGAAGCTTTCTTT
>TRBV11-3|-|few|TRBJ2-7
CASSLTGPFSYEQYF
TGTGCCAGTAGCTTAACAGGGCCTTTTTCCTACGAACAGTACTTC
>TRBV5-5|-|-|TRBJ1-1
CASNPDITNIEAFF
TGTGCCAGCAACCCGGACATCACGAATATTGAAGCTTTCTTT
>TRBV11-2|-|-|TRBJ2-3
CVTSSRSTDTQYF
TGTGTCACGTCTAGTCGGAGCACGGATACGCAGTATTTT
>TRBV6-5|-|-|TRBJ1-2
CASSFSPGDHYGYTF
TGTGCCAGCAGTTTCTCGCCAGGTGATCACTATGGCTACACCTTC
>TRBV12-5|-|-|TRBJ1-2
CASGPYAEGCYTF
TGTGCTAGTGGTCCCTACGCGGAGGGATGTTACACCTTC
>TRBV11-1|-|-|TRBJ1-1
CVTVGGTTNTEAFF
TGTGTCACCGTGGGAGGGACCACGAACACTGAAGCTTTCTTT
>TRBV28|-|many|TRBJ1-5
CASSAQRRPSNQPQHF
TGTGCCAGCAGCGCCCAGCGGCGGCCAAGCAATCAGCCCCAGCATTTT
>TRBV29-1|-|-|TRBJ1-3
CNVEGLENTICF
TGTAACGTTGAGGGCCTCGAAAACACCATATGTTTT
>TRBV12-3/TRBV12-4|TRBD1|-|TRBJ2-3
CTSSRGQDTDMQYF
TGTACCAGCAGCCGGGGACAGGACACAGATATGCAGTATTTT
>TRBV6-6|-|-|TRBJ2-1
CASSRPGDNEQFF
TGTGCCAGCAGTCGACCGGGGGACAATGAGCAGTTCTTC
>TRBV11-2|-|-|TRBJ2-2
CASSLVGTRVVGELFF
TGTGCCAGCAGCTTAGTGGGCACAAGGGTTGTCGGGGAGTTGTTTTTT
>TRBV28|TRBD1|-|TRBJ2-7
CVSTISGTGDYEQYF
TGTGTCAGTACTATATCCGGGACAGGGGACTACGAGCAGTACTTC
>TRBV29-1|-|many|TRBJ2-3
CSVGRQASGDTQYF
TGCAGCGTTGGGCGACAAGCTTCAGGGGATACGCAGTATTTT
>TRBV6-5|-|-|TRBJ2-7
CASSPMLGYEEYF
TGTGCTAGCAGCCCCATGTTGGGCTACGAGGAGTACTTC
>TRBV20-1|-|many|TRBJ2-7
CSADPGTFSYEQYF
TGCAGTGCTGACCCCGGGACATTCTCCTACGAGCAGTACTTC
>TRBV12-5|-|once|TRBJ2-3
CASSFDRNQPQYF
TGTGCCAGTAGTTTTGACAGAAATCAGCCCCAGTATTTT
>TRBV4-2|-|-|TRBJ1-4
CASSHRGTNERLFF
TGTGCCAGCAGCCACAGAGGGACTAATGAAAGACTGTTTTTT
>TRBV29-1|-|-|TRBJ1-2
CSVVPYQSSGEDAHTF
TGTAGTGTTGTCCCCTATCAATCCTCGGGAGAAGATGCCCACACCTTC
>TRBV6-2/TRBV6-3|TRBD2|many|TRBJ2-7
CASSYAPSGAWKQYF
TGTGCCAGCAGTTACGCCCCTAGCGGGGCCTGGAAGCAGTACTTC
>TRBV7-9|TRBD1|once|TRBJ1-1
CAISPGQGLDSEAFF
TGTGCCATCAGTCCGGGACAGGGGTTGGACTCTGAAGCTTTCTTT
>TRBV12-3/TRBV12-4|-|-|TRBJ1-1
CASSLTTVTEAFF
TGTGCCAGTAGTCTGACAACCGTCACTGAAGCTTTCTTT
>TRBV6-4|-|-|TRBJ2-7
CASRPFCKQYF
TGTGCCAGCAGACCGTTTTGCAAGCAGTACTTC
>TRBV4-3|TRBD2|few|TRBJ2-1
CASRQDPAGAEYNEQFF
TGTGCCAGCAGGCAAGACCCAGCGGGAGCTGAATACAATGAGCAATTCTTC
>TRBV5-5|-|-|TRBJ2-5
CASNLASPETQYF
TGCGCCAGCAACTTGGCCAGTCCGGAGACCCAGTACTTC
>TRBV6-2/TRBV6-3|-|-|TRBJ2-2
CADREGKANTGELFF
TGTGCCGACAGAGAGGGGAAGGCGAACACCGGGGAGCTGTTTTTT
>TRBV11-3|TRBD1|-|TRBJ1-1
CARSIEGQKNTEAFF
TGTGCCAGGAGCATAGAGGGACAGAAGAACACTGAAGCTTTCTTT
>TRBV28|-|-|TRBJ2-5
CATSRTGSPEQETLYF
TGTGCCACCAGCAGAACCGGGTCCCCCGAGCAAGAGACCCTGTACTTC
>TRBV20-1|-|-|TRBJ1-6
CTATRGGDSPLHF
TGCACTGCCACACGGGGGGGTGATTCACCCCTCCACTTT
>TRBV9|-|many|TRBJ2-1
CASSAPPGYEQFF
TGTGCCAGCAGCGCGCCCCCTGGGTATGAGCAGTTCTTC
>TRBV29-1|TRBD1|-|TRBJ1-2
CSVEYTGGGGCTF
TGCAGCGTGGAATATACAGGGGGGGGCGGTTGCACCTTC
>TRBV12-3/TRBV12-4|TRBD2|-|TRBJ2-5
CTNRKSDHPTSGLPQETQYF
TGTACCAACAGAAAAAGCGACCATCCGACTAGCGGGCTTCCCCAGGAGACCCAGTACTTC
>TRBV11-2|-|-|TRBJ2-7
CASNLQVRDWASYNEQYF
TGTGCCAGCAACTTACAAGTGCGAGACTGGGCCTCCTACAATGAGCAGTACTTC
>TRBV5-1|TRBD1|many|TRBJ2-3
CASATGQGSIDTQYF
TGCGCCAGCGCCACGGGACAGGGGTCGATAGATACGCAGTATTTT
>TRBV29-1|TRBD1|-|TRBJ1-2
CRAFDRVDYGYTF
TGCAGGGCATTCGACAGGGTGGACTATGGCTACACCTTC
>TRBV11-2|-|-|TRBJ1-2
CASSIGKSGYTF
TGTGCCAGCAGCATCGGGAAGAGTGGCTACACCTTC
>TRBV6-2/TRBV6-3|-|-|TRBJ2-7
CASRPSVFRATDQYF
TGTGCCAGCAGACCCTCAGTGTTCCGGGCGACCGATCAGTACTTC
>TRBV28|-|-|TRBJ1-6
CASRSPDYSDSPLHF
TGTGCCAGCAGATCTCCAGACTATTCAGATTCACCCCTCCACTTT
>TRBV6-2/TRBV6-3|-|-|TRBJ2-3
CANSYPMGVGHQDTQYF
TGTGCCAACAGTTACCCGATGGGAGTAGGCCACCAGGATACGCAGTATTTT